The present TCR beta chain was sequenced within a study of shared clonotypes between healthy human individuals. Study at large: Donor composition was a couple of women and three men, aged 18 to 49. The study used three CD4 naive, three CD4 memory, two CD8 naive and one CD8 memory plate per donor.

Notes on this clone: Its antigen is undetermined.

Germline CDR1 is SNHLY and CDR2 is FYNNEI. Between the trimmed V and J ends, which lost 4 bases and 8 bases, there was a span of 17 bases. The CDR3 runs to 14 residues. Measured with immunoSEQ multiplex PCR; TCRdb has only the in-frame clones, and not every one. This sample has roughly 640,000 clones, with about 96% found just once. Study results and caveats: A handful of donors held approximately 4.5% of naive CD4 clonotypes in common.

The receptor was isolated from a woman aged 30 to 39 in good health. Specimen: naive CD4+ T cells sorted from blood. The subset: CD45RA+ positively selected. The chain has TRBV2 and TRBJ1-2, with D perhaps matching TRBD1 (6 bases). In DNA form, the CDR3 reads TGTGCCAGCAGTGGCAGGGGTGTGGTTGGAGGCTACACCTTC. Translated: CASSGRGVVGGYTF.